The rows below give T cell receptor beta chains drawn from one sample of a study of shared clonotypes between healthy human individuals. Assay used: immunoSEQ multiplex PCR; TCRdb lists only in-frame clones, some missing. The sample consists of 950,000 to 1,100,000 clones, about 70% of them appearing once. Specimen: memory CD4+ T cells sorted from blood. The source of these receptors is a young man in good health. Each CDR3 is given with its conserved first and last residue. D genes are given only for firm matches. Only part of the rows carry a size: once, few, many, or a class if the clone is expanded.

>NA|TRBJ2-2|NA|TRBV4-2
TGTGCCAGCAGCCAAGCTCAGACCACCGGGGAGCTGTTTTTT
CASSQAQTTGELFF
>NA|TRBJ2-3|NA|TRBV7-8
TGTGCCAGCAGCACCCGGGACGGAAGTTTTGCTAGCACAGATACGCAGTATTTT
CASSTRDGSFASTDTQYF
>TRBD1|TRBJ2-7|many|TRBV5-1
TGCGCCAGCAGCTCGGGACAGCCGCCCTACGAGCAGTACTTC
CASSSGQPPYEQYF
>TRBD1|TRBJ2-5|NA|TRBV9
TGTGCCAGCAGCACCTCCGGACAGGGGGCCAAGACCCAGTACTTC
CASSTSGQGAKTQYF
>NA|TRBJ1-5|NA|TRBV28
TGTGCCAGCAGTTTTTTGTCCGGGATCCAGCCCCAGCATTTT
CASSFLSGIQPQHF
>TRBD1|TRBJ1-1|NA|TRBV2
TGTGCCAGCAGTGGGGACAGGGGTGGGACTGAAGCTTTCTTT
CASSGDRGGTEAFF
>NA|TRBJ2-5|once|TRBV19
TGTGCCAGTAGTATAGCTAACCAAGTGGAGACCCAGTACTTC
CASSIANQVETQYF
>TRBD2|TRBJ2-3|NA|TRBV15
TGTGCCACCAGCGGCTGGACTAGCGGGACGGGATCAGATACGCAGTATTTT
CATSGWTSGTGSDTQYF
>NA|TRBJ2-7|NA|TRBV2
TGTGCCAGCAGTGAAGAGAAAGTAGCCAGGCAAGACTTC
CASSEEKVARQDF
>NA|TRBJ2-5|NA|TRBV20-1
TGCAGTGCTTCACAAGAGACCCAGTACTTC
CSASQETQYF
>NA|TRBJ2-5|NA|TRBV4-1
TGCGCCAGCAGCCGCGGACAGCAAGAGACCCAGTACTTC
CASSRGQQETQYF
>TRBD1|TRBJ2-7|NA|TRBV6-5
TGTGCCAGCCGCACGGACAGGGTCCACGAGCAGTACTTC
CASRTDRVHEQYF
>NA|TRBJ2-7|few|TRBV30
TGTGCCTGGGGGATGTTGGACGAGCAGTACTTC
CAWGMLDEQYF
>TRBD1|TRBJ1-5|once|TRBV19
TGTGCCAGTAGTGCCGGGACAGGATATAGCAATCAGCCCCAGCATTTT
CASSAGTGYSNQPQHF
>NA|TRBJ2-5|NA|TRBV5-1
TGCGCCAGCAGCTTCGGTGCGGGGTTACAAGAGACCCAGTACTTC
CASSFGAGLQETQYF
>TRBD2|TRBJ2-7|NA|TRBV10-3
TGTGCCATCAGTGCGACCGGGACTAGCGGCTACGAGCAGTACTTC
CAISATGTSGYEQYF